This entry lists 2 T cell receptor beta chains sequenced from one sample in a study of T cells after somatic rescue of genetic block. Sequencing used immunoSEQ multiplex PCR; TCRdb keeps in-frame clones, though not all of them. This table holds 85,000 to 100,000 clones, about 87% found once. Sequenced: peripheral blood mononuclear cells (PBMCs). The source is a woman younger than 35.

About this clone: At one end, the junction sequence differs from germline, possibly due to a read error. The chain links TRBV25-1 to TRBJ1-4; a possible D gene is TRBD1 (6 bases). CDR1 MGHDK and CDR2 SYGVNS come from the germline V gene. This CDR3 spans 15 amino acids. CDR3 coding DNA: TGTGCCAGCAGTGAATGGGACATCACGAATGACAAACTGTTTTTT. Residues: CASSEWDITNDKLFF. The whole variable domain, filled in from reference TRBV25-1 and TRBJ1-4, reads EADIYQTPRYLVIGTGKKITLECSQTMGHDKMYWYQQDPGMELHLIHYSYGVNSTEKGDLSSESTVSRIRTEHFPLTLESARPSHTSQYLCASSEWDITNDKLFFGSGTQLSVL.

V usage is TRBV29-1 and J usage is TRBJ2-5; no clear D. Germline loops: CDR1 SQVTM, CDR2 ANQGSEA. The V end was cut by 7 bases, the J end by 0 bases, with 15 bases between. This CDR3 is 14 amino acids long. The CDR3 region has the DNA TGCAGCGCACGACCGGCCACCAACCAAGAGACCCAGTACTTC. This encodes CSARPATNQETQYF.